This T cell receptor (beta chain) stems from a study of cytomegalovirus exposure and HLA in healthy donors. Study context: The Caucasian-associated ancestry cluster contained 81% of the roughly 400 genotyped donors.

The PCR had 60 Vbeta and 13 Jbeta primers. Generated by immunoSEQ multiplex PCR, the TCRdb table keeps only in-frame clones and is missing some. The repertoire holds 70,000 to 95,000 clones, with about four fifths as singletons. Findings of the study overall: Confirmation was obtained in vitro that a few CMV-associated chains are specific for CMV antigens. Previously analyzed data showed that most TCR beta V segments were productive at a frequency of about 87% or about 30%.

Per germline, CDR1 SEHNR and CDR2 FQNEAQ (reference sequence). This CDR3 region has 13 residues. With 8 bases clipped from V and 4 bases from J, the junction kept 7 bases outside the gene matches. This clone was counted between two and nine times. Its antigen is currently unknown. The chain is built from TRBV7-9 and TRBJ1-1, with TRBD1 matching 7 bases. The sample was PBMCs. The source of this sequence is a woman aged 18-29 years in good health and CMV-seropositive. The CDR3 loop reads CASLTPGGTEAFF. In nucleotides, the CDR3 is TGTGCCAGCCTGACACCAGGGGGCACTGAAGCTTTCTTT.